The clone carrying this T cell receptor (beta chain) was detected a few times. What it binds is not known. Initially, at the first diagnosis of hyperthyroidism and before any ophthalmopathy symptoms, blood was sampled. The authors obtained PBMCs from more than 9.5 ml of fresh peripheral blood. This CDR3 spans 15 amino acids. Germline V gives CDR1 SGHKS, CDR2 YYEKEE (reference sequence). V lost 4 bases to trimming and J lost 2 bases, with 16 bases between them. The sample belongs to a study of T cells in Graves' hyperthyroidism and ophthalmopathy. Overall study results and limits: Expanded thyroid clonotypes (above 0.001) were mostly also found in blood.

The CDR3 regions of TCR beta were amplified from RNA transcripts. HTBI primers were employed in a first-round RT-PCR of the TCR CDR3. TCRdb re-called the multiplex PCR reads through MiXCR, storing one row per CDR3 protein. The data contain 300,000 to 450,000 distinct CDR3 sequences, 15% to 19% of them singletons. Sequencing input: blood. The chain recombines TRBV5-5 with TRBJ2-7; D uncertain. This clonotype was obtained from a woman younger than 30 with Graves' hyperthyroidism that later progressed to Graves' ophthalmopathy. This chain's CDR3 is CASSKPPVNTYEQYF. The CDR3 region has the DNA TGTGCCAGCAGCAAGCCACCAGTGAACACCTACGAGCAGTACTTC.